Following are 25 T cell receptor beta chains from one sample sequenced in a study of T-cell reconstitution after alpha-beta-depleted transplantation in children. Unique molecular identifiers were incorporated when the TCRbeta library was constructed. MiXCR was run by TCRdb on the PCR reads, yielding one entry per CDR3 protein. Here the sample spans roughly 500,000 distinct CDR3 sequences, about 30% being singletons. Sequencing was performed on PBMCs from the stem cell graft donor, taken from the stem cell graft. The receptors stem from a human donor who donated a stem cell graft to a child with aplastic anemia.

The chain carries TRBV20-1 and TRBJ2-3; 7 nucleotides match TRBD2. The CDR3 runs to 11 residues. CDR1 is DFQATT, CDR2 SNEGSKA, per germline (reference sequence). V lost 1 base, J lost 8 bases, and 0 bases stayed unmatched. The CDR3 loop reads CSARGGGTQYF. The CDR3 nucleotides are TGCAGTGCTAGAGGGGGGGGTACGCAGTATTTT.

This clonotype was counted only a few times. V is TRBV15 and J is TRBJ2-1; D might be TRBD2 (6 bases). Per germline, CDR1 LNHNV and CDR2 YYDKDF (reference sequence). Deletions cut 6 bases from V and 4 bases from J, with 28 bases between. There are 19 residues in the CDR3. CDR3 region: CATRRRFTGAGEVYNEQFF. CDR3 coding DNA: TGTGCCACCAGGAGACGCTTCACCGGAGCGGGCGAGGTTTACAATGAGCAGTTCTTC.

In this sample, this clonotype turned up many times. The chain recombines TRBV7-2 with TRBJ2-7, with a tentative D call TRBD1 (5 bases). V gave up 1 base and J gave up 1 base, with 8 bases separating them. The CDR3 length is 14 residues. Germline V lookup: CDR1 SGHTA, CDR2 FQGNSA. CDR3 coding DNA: TGTGCCAGCAGCTTAGGGGCAGGGTCCTACGAGCAGTACGTC. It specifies CASSLGAGSYEQYV.

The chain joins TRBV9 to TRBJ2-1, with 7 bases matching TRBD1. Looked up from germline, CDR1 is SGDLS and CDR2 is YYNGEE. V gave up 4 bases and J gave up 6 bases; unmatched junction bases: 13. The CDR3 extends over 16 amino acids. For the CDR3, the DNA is TGTGCCAGCAGCCCCTCCGCCGGGACAGCTTTCAATGAGCAGTTCTTC. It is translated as CASSPSAGTAFNEQFF.

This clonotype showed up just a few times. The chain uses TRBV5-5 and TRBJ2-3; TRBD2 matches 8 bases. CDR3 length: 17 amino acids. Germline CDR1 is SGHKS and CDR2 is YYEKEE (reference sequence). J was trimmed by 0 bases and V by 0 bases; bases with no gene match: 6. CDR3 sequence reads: CASSLGWGGGSTDTQYF. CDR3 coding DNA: TGTGCCAGCAGCTTGGGATGGGGCGGGGGGAGCACAGATACGCAGTATTTT.

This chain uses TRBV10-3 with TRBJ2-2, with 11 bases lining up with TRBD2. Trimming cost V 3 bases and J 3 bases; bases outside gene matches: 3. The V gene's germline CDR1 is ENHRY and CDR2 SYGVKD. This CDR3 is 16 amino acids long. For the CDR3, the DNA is TGTGCCATCAGTGATGGGACTAGCGGCTACACCGGGGAGCTGTTTTTT. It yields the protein CAISDGTSGYTGELFF.

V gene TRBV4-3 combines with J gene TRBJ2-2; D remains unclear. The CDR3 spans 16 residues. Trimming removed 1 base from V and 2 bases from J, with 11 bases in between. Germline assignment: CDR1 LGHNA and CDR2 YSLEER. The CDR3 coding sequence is TGCGCCAGCAGCCAAGTACCGGGTGAAAACACCGGGGAGCTGTTTTTT. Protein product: CASSQVPGENTGELFF.

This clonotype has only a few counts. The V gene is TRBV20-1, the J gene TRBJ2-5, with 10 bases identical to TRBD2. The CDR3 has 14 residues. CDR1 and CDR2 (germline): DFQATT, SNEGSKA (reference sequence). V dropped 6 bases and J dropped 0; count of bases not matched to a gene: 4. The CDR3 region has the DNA TGCAGTGCAGCTAGCGGGAGCCACCAAGAGACCCAGTACTTC. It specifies CSAASGSHQETQYF.

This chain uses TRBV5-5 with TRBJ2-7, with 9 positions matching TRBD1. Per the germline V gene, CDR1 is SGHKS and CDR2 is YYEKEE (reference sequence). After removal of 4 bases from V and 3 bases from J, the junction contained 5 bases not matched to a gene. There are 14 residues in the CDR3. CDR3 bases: TGTGCCAGCAGCATTGGACAGGGGCTCTACGAGCAGTACTTC. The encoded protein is CASSIGQGLYEQYF.

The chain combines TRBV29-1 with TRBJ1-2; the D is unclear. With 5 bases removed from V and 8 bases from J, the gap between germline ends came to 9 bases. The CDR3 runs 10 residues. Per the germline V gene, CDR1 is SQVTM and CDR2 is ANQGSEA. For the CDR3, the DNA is TGCAGCGTTCCCCCGGCAGGCTACACCTTC. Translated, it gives CSVPPAGYTF. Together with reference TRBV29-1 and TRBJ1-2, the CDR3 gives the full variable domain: SAVISQKPSRDICQRGTSLTIQCQVDSQVTMMFWYRQQPGQSLTLIATANQGSEATYESGFVIDKFPISRPNLTFSTLTVSNMSPEDSSIYLCSVPPAGYTFGSGTRLTVV.

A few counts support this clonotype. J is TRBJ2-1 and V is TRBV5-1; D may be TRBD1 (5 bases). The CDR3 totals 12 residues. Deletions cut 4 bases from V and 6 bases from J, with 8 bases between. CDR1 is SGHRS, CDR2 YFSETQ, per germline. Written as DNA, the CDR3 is TGCGCCAGCAGCGGGGCGCGCAATGAGCAGTTCTTC. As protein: CASSGARNEQFF.

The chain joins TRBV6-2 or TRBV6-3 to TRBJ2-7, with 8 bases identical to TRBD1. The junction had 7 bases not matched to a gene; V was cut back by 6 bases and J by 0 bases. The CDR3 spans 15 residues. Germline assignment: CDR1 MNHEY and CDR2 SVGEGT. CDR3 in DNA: TGTGCCAGCAGACGACAGGGGTCTTTCTCCTACGAGCAGTACGTC. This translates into CASRRQGSFSYEQYV.

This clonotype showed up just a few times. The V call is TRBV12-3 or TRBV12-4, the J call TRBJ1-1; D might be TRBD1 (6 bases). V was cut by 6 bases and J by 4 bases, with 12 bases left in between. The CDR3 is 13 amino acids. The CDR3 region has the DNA TGTGCCAGCAGCCACACAGGGAGCACTGAAGCTTTCTTT. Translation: CASSHTGSTEAFF.

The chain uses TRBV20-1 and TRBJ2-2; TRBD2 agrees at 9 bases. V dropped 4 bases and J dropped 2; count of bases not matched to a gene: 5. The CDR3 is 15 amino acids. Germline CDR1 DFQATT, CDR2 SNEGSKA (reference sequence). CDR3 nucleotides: TGCAGTGCTATTCTAGCGGGGAGTAACACCGGGGAGCTGTTTTTT. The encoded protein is CSAILAGSNTGELFF.

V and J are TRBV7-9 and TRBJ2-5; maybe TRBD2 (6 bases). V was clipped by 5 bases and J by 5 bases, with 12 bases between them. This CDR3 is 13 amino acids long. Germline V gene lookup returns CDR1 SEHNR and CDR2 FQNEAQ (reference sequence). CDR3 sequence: CASSIWEVETQYF. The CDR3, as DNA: TGTGCCAGCAGCATATGGGAGGTGGAGACCCAGTACTTC. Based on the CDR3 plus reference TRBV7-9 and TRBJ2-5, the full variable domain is DTGVSQNPRHKITKRGQNVTFRCDPISEHNRLYWYRQTLGQGPEFLTYFQNEAQLEKSRLLSDRFSAERPKGSFSTLEIQRTEQGDSAMYLCASSIWEVETQYFGPGTRLLVL.

The CDR3 nucleotides read TGTGCCAGTAGTACCCCAAGGACAGGGCGTGGGACTGAAGCTTTCTTT. It encodes CASSTPRTGRGTEAFF. The J gene is TRBJ1-1, the V gene TRBV19; 8 bases are shared with TRBD1. V was pared by 4 bases and J by 5 bases, with 12 bases of the junction left unmatched. The germline gives CDR1 LNHDA, CDR2 SQIVND (reference sequence). The CDR3 totals 16 residues. The full variable domain, completed using reference TRBV19 and TRBJ1-1, is DGGITQSPKYLFRKEGQNVTLSCEQNLNHDAMYWYRQDPGQGLRLIYYSQIVNDFQKGDIAEGYSVSREKKESFPLTVTSAQKNPTAFYLCASSTPRTGRGTEAFFGQGTRLTVV.

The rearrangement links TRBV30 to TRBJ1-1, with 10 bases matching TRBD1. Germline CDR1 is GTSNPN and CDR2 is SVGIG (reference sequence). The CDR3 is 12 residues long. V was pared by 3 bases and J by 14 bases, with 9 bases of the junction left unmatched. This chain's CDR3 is CAWSVAGTGEFF. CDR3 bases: TGTGCCTGGAGCGTGGCAGGGACAGGGGAATTCTTT.

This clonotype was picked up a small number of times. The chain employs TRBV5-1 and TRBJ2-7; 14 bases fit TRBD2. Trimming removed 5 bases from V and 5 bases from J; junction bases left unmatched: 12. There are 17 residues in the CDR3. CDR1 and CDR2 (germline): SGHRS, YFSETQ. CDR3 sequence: CASSYDGTSGGQDEQYF. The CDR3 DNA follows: TGCGCCAGCAGTTACGACGGGACTAGCGGGGGACAGGACGAGCAGTACTTC.

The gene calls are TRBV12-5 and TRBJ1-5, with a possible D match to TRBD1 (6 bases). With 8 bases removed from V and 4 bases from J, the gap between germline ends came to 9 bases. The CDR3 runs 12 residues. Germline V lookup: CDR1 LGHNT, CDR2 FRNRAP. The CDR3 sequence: CASQGWNQPQHF. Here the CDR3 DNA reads TGTGCTAGTCAGGGGTGGAATCAGCCCCAGCATTTT. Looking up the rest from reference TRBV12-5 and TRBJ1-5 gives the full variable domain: DARVTQTPRHKVTEMGQEVTMRCQPILGHNTVFWYRQTMMQGLELLAYFRNRAPLDDSGMPKDRFSAEMPDATLATLKIQPSEPRDSAVYFCASQGWNQPQHFGDGTRLSIL.

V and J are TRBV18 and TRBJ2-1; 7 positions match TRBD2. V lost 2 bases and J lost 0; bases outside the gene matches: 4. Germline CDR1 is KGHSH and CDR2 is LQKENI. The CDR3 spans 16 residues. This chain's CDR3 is CASSPSPGGSYNEQFF. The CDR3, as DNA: TGTGCCAGCTCACCATCCCCGGGGGGCTCCTACAATGAGCAGTTCTTC.

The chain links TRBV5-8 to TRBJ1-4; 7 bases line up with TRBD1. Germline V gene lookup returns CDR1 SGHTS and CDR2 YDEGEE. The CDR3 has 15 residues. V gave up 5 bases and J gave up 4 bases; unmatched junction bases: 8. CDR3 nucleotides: TGTGCCAGCAGGGTGGGACAGCATTATAATGAAAAACTGTTTTTT. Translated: CASRVGQHYNEKLFF.

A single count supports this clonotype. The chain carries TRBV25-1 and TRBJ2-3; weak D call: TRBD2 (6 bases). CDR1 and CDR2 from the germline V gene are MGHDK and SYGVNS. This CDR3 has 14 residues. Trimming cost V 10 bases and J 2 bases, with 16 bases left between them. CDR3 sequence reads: CATGVWDFTDTQYF. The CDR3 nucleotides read TGTGCCACCGGAGTGTGGGACTTCACAGATACGCAGTATTTT.

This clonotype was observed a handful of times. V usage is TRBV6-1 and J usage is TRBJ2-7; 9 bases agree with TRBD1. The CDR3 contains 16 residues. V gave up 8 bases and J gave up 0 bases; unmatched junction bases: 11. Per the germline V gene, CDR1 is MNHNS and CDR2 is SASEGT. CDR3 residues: CASRRGQGSVSYEQYF. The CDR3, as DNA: TGTGCCAGCCGGAGAGGACAGGGGTCTGTCTCCTACGAGCAGTACTTC.

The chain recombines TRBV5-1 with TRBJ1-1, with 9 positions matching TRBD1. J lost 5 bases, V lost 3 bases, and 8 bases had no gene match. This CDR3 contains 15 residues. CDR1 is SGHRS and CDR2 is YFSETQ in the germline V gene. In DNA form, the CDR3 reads TGCGCCAGCAGCTCGCGACAGGGGGGAGGTACTGAAGCTTTCTTT. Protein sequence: CASSSRQGGGTEAFF.

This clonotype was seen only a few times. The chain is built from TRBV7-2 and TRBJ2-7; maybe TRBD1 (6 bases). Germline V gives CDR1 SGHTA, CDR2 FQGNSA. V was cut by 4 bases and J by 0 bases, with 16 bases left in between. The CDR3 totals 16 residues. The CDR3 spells CASSSPSDRISYEQYF. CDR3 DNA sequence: TGTGCCAGCAGCTCGCCCTCTGACAGGATCTCCTACGAGCAGTACTTC.